Shown below are 30 T cell receptor beta chains from a single sample sequenced in a study of shared clonotypes between healthy human individuals. Sequencing used immunoSEQ multiplex PCR; TCRdb keeps in-frame clones, though not all of them. The top ten clones hold roughly 0.39% of a sample with some 2.4 million clones, 80% to 95% of them seen once. Source material: naive CD4+ T cells from PBMCs. As for subset: CD45RA+ positively selected. The source of these receptors is a young man in good health. Some clones in this sample may be carry-over from other donors' samples.

The chain employs TRBV6-6 and TRBJ2-1, with D possibly being TRBD2 (6 bases). V lost 2 bases and J 12 bases, leaving 11 bases between the germline ends. The CDR3 runs to 12 residues. The germline gives CDR1 MNHNY, CDR2 SVGAGI (reference sequence). The CDR3 loop reads CASSYPAEGQFF. CDR3 in DNA: TGTGCCAGCAGTTACCCGGCGGAGGGGCAGTTCTTC.

The V call is TRBV7-6, the J call TRBJ2-5; possible D gene TRBD1, 5 bases. V gave up 2 bases and J gave up 5 bases, with 15 bases separating them. Germline CDR1 reads SGHVS; CDR2 reads FNYEAQ. The CDR3 consists of 15 residues. CDR3 sequence (DNA): TGTGCCAGCAGCTTACAGCACAGGTCCCAGGAGACCCAGTACTTC. Its translation: CASSLQHRSQETQYF.

The chain couples TRBV4-1 to TRBJ2-7; D uncertain. The germline V gene encodes CDR1 MGHRA and CDR2 YSYEKL. V lost 0 bases, J lost 1 base, and 7 bases lay in between. This CDR3 has 14 amino acids. The CDR3 spells CASSQEARSYEQYF. In DNA, the CDR3 is TGCGCCAGCAGCCAAGAAGCTAGATCCTACGAGCAGTACTTC.

V usage is TRBV23-1 and J usage is TRBJ2-5; D is ambiguous. TRBV23-1 is flagged as an ORF with uncertain function. The CDR3 covers 17 residues. Trimming took 3 bases from V and 2 from J, leaving 19 bases between them. CDR3 nucleotide sequence: TGCGCCAGCAGTCATGGAACGGACGGAGCCGTACAAGAGACCCAGTACTTC. It translates to CASSHGTDGAVQETQYF.

The chain joins TRBV5-4 to TRBJ2-1; the D call may be TRBD1 or TRBD2 (5 bases each). V was cut by 7 bases and J by 6 bases, with 20 bases left in between. The CDR3 runs 15 residues. Germline lookup yields CDR1 SGHNT and CDR2 YYREEE (reference sequence). The CDR3 reads CASHIRDGRGNEQFF. The CDR3 nucleotides are TGTGCCAGCCATATCAGGGACGGTCGGGGCAATGAGCAGTTCTTC.

J is TRBJ1-1 and V is TRBV18; 7 positions agree with TRBD1. This CDR3 contains 14 residues. CDR1 and CDR2 from the germline V gene are KGHSH and LQKENI. With V trimmed by 4 bases and J by 6 bases, 8 bases remained unmatched. This CDR3 reads CASSRQGDLPEAFF. In nucleotides, the CDR3 is TGTGCCAGCTCACGACAGGGAGACCTCCCTGAAGCTTTCTTT.

The rearrangement uses TRBV7-2 and TRBJ2-5; D is uncertain. Germline CDR1 reads SGHTA; CDR2 reads FQGNSA. The CDR3 sequence is 14 residues long. The V and J ends lost 1 base and 1 base respectively, with 7 bases between them. The CDR3 DNA reads TGTGCCAGCAGCTTAGACTGGGCCCAAGAGACCCAGTACTTC. Translating it yields CASSLDWAQETQYF.

This chain links TRBV4-1 with TRBJ2-5; D ambiguous. CDR1 and CDR2 (germline): MGHRA, YSYEKL. This CDR3 has 14 amino acids. The ends were cut back, 1 base at V and 2 bases at J, with 8 bases in the middle. CDR3 DNA sequence: TGCGCCAGCAGCCAAGTTATAGGGCAAGAGACCCAGTACTTC. Residues: CASSQVIGQETQYF.

This clone showed up just once. For the CDR3, the DNA is TGTGCCAGCAGCGGCGTGGGATCCCTAGCGGCCTTGCTCCTTAGCTCCTACAATGAGCAGTTCTTC. Protein sequence: CASSGVGSLAALLLSSYNEQFF. The gene calls are TRBV7-7 and TRBJ2-1; 7 bases line up with TRBD2. There are 22 residues in the CDR3. With V trimmed by 5 bases and J by 0 bases, 25 bases remained unmatched. Germline V gene sequence: CDR1 SSHAT, CDR2 FNYEAQ (reference sequence). The full variable domain, completed using reference TRBV7-7 and TRBJ2-1, is GAGVSQSPRYKVTKRGQDVTLRCDPISSHATLYWYQQALGQGPEFLTYFNYEAQPDKSGLPSDRFSAERPEGSISTLTIQRTEQRDSAMYRCASSGVGSLAALLLSSYNEQFFGPGTRLTVL.

The J gene is TRBJ1-3, the V gene TRBV19; D not certain. Germline V gene sequence: CDR1 LNHDA, CDR2 SQIVND (reference sequence). CDR3 length: 16 amino acids. Trimming stripped 3 bases from V and 0 bases from J, with 12 bases between. Here the CDR3 reads CASSISGGASGNTIYF. The DNA of the CDR3 is TGTGCCAGTAGTATTAGCGGCGGAGCCTCTGGAAACACCATATATTTT. The variable domain in full, completed from reference TRBV19 and TRBJ1-3, reads DGGITQSPKYLFRKEGQNVTLSCEQNLNHDAMYWYRQDPGQGLRLIYYSQIVNDFQKGDIAEGYSVSREKKESFPLTVTSAQKNPTAFYLCASSISGGASGNTIYFGEGSWLTVV.

The V call is TRBV7-2, the J call TRBJ2-7, with D maybe TRBD1 (6 bases). Germline-derived CDR1 and CDR2 are SGHTA and FQGNSA. The CDR3 is 15 amino acids. The germline V and J ends were trimmed by 1 base and 2 bases, with 12 bases remaining between them. In DNA form, the CDR3 reads TGTGCCAGCAGCTTAGAATGGGCAGGGGCCTACGAGCAGTACTTC. Its translation is CASSLEWAGAYEQYF. Full variable domain (missing parts from reference TRBV7-2 and TRBJ2-7): GAGVSQSPSNKVTEKGKDVELRCDPISGHTALYWYRQSLGQGLEFLIYFQGNSAPDKSGLPSDRFSAERTGGSVSTLTIQRTQQEDSAVYLCASSLEWAGAYEQYFGPGTRLTVT.

This clone was recorded only once. The chain employs TRBV5-4 and TRBJ2-1; D tentatively reads TRBD1 or TRBD2 (6 bases each). Per the germline V gene, CDR1 is SGHNT and CDR2 is YYREEE (reference sequence). This CDR3 spans 16 amino acids. V was trimmed by 5 bases and J by 5 bases, leaving 20 bases between them. CDR3 sequence reads: CASSNLGGRQDNEQFF. The CDR3 DNA follows: TGTGCCAGCAGTAATCTTGGGGGGAGACAGGACAATGAGCAGTTCTTC.

The CDR3 loop is CASKYGLLTYEQYF. The CDR3 DNA follows: TGTGCCAGCAAATACGGTTTGTTGACCTACGAGCAGTACTTC. V usage is TRBV6-1 and J usage is TRBJ2-7; D uncertain. CDR3 size: 14 residues. The germline V and J ends were trimmed by 7 bases and 2 bases, with 15 bases remaining between them. The V gene's germline CDR1 is MNHNS and CDR2 SASEGT.

This clone was picked up one time. The chain combines TRBV4-1 with TRBJ2-5, with D perhaps TRBD2 (5 bases). There are 12 residues in the CDR3. The V end was cut by 6 bases, the J end by 6 bases, with 11 bases between. Per the germline V gene, CDR1 is MGHRA and CDR2 is YSYEKL. CDR3 sequence reads: CASSETGKTQYF. For the CDR3, the DNA is TGCGCCAGCAGTGAGACGGGGAAGACCCAGTACTTC.

The chain employs TRBV19 and TRBJ2-7, with unresolved D. V shed 3 bases and J shed 3 bases, with 12 bases lying between them. The CDR3 runs 14 residues. The germline V gene encodes CDR1 LNHDA and CDR2 SQIVND (reference sequence). CDR3 loop: CASSIRAVSYEQYF. DNA of the CDR3: TGTGCCAGTAGTATTCGGGCTGTCAGCTACGAGCAGTACTTC.

The rearrangement joins TRBV18 to TRBJ1-2; D remains unclear. This CDR3 comprises 16 residues. The ends were cut back, 3 bases at V and 4 bases at J, with 18 bases in the middle. CDR1 and CDR2 from the germline V gene are KGHSH and LQKENI. This CDR3 reads CASSPTVPLQPYGYTF. In nucleotides, the CDR3 is TGTGCCAGCTCACCGACCGTCCCACTGCAGCCCTATGGCTACACCTTC.

The chain joins TRBV27 to TRBJ1-1; 7 bases line up with TRBD1. Germline V gene data show CDR1 as MNHEY and CDR2 as SMNVEV (reference sequence). The CDR3 consists of 15 residues. J gave up 0 bases and V 5 bases, and 6 bases lay outside the gene matches. In DNA form, the CDR3 reads TGTGCCAGCAGTACCGGCAGGGGGGTGAACACTGAAGCTTTCTTT. Its translation: CASSTGRGVNTEAFF.

The chain employs TRBV2 and TRBJ1-1; no clear D gene. The germline V gene encodes CDR1 SNHLY and CDR2 FYNNEI. The CDR3 is made up of 13 amino acids. V lost 6 bases and J lost 0, with 8 bases in between. The CDR3: CASRASMNTEAFF. The CDR3, as DNA: TGTGCCAGCAGAGCCTCCATGAACACTGAAGCTTTCTTT.

The chain combines TRBV28 with TRBJ2-5; D not resolved. V was pared by 7 bases and J by 1 base, with 13 bases between. Germline lookup yields CDR1 MDHEN and CDR2 SYDVKM. This CDR3 spans 14 amino acids. The CDR3 region is CASNSNGFQETQYF. The CDR3 coding sequence is TGTGCCAGCAATAGTAACGGTTTCCAAGAGACCCAGTACTTC.

This clone was counted between two and nine times. This chain links TRBV2 with TRBJ1-4; D is unresolved. Per the germline V gene, CDR1 is SNHLY and CDR2 is FYNNEI. The germline V and J ends were trimmed by 6 bases and 8 bases, with 10 bases remaining between them. The CDR3 spans 12 residues. The CDR3 DNA is TGTGCCAGCAGACCTGACGGGGAAAAACTGTTTTTT. It encodes CASRPDGEKLFF.

The chain carries TRBV27 and TRBJ2-1; a possible D gene is TRBD2 (6 bases). CDR3 length: 17 residues. The germline V and J ends were trimmed by 4 bases and 8 bases, with 24 bases remaining between them. CDR1 is MNHEY and CDR2 is SMNVEV in the germline V gene (reference sequence). CDR3 amino acids: CASSSLPGFGRAHEQFF. As DNA, the CDR3 is TGTGCCAGCAGTTCCCTCCCGGGATTCGGGAGAGCACATGAGCAGTTCTTC.

The chain couples TRBV28 to TRBJ1-5; no reliable D call. V shed 2 bases and J shed 0 bases, with 17 bases lying between them. Germline CDR1 MDHEN, CDR2 SYDVKM. The CDR3 loop spans 18 amino acids. The CDR3 reads CASSLALVGDYSNQPQHF. CDR3 nucleotides: TGTGCCAGCAGTTTAGCCTTGGTAGGAGACTATAGCAATCAGCCCCAGCATTTT.

The V gene is TRBV13, the J gene TRBJ2-1; D is unclear. Trimming shortened V by 2 bases and J by 8 bases, and 10 bases separated the two germline ends. CDR1 and CDR2 from the germline V gene are PRHDT and FYEKMQ (reference sequence). The CDR3 loop spans 13 amino acids. The CDR3 DNA sequence: TGTGCCAGCAGCTTATCCCAGTTCCATGAGCAGTTCTTC. Translation: CASSLSQFHEQFF. Looking up the rest from reference TRBV13 and TRBJ2-1 gives the full variable domain: AAGVIQSPRHLIKEKRETATLKCYPIPRHDTVYWYQQGPGQDPQFLISFYEKMQSDKGSIPDRFSAQQFSDYHSELNMSSLELGDSALYFCASSLSQFHEQFFGPGTRLTVL.

The rearrangement uses TRBV6-1 and TRBJ1-3; no reliable D call. Trimming cost V 8 bases and J 4 bases, with 18 bases left between them. Germline V gene data show CDR1 as MNHNS and CDR2 as SASEGT. The CDR3 contains 15 residues. Here the CDR3 DNA reads TGTGCCAGCGGCCCCCCCGGAGTTCGAGGAAACACCATATATTTT. It translates to CASGPPGVRGNTIYF.

The chain joins TRBV28 to TRBJ2-3, with 10 bases lining up with TRBD2. Germline lookup yields CDR1 MDHEN and CDR2 SYDVKM. The trim removed 5 bases at V and 6 bases at J, leaving 17 bases unmatched. CDR3 length equals 18 residues. CDR3 amino acids: CASSRGASGRDTRDTQYF. Here the CDR3 DNA reads TGTGCCAGCAGTCGGGGGGCTAGCGGGAGAGATACGAGGGATACGCAGTATTTT.

This sequence joins TRBV5-8 and TRBJ2-1; D may be TRBD2 (6 bases). With 1 base removed from V and 3 bases from J, the gap between germline ends came to 17 bases. The CDR3 is 17 residues long. Germline V CDR1 and CDR2: SGHTS, YDEGEE. The CDR3 reads CASSLPRLALGYNEQFF. CDR3 coding DNA: TGTGCCAGCAGCTTGCCTCGGCTAGCGCTCGGCTACAATGAGCAGTTCTTC.

This rearrangement joins TRBV6-1 to TRBJ1-5, with D unresolved. CDR1 and CDR2 from the germline V gene are MNHNS and SASEGT. The CDR3 is 14 residues long. Trimming shortened V by 2 bases and J by 6 bases, and 11 bases separated the two germline ends. The CDR3 is CASSEMFLGQPQHF. DNA for the CDR3: TGTGCCAGCAGTGAAATGTTTTTAGGTCAGCCCCAGCATTTT.

This chain connects TRBV19 to TRBJ2-3, with TRBD2 identical over 8 bases. This CDR3 is 18 amino acids long. Germline values: CDR1 LNHDA, CDR2 SQIVND (reference sequence). The V segment lost 1 base and the J segment 6 bases; nucleotides outside the gene matches: 15. CDR3: CASSIVGPGLGGKDTQYF. CDR3 DNA: TGTGCCAGTAGTATAGTTGGCCCGGGACTAGGGGGAAAGGATACGCAGTATTTT.

In its sample, this clone was seen a few times. Other DNA sequences within the sample encode an identical CDR3. The chain recombines TRBV30 with TRBJ1-1; D is uncertain. CDR1 is GTSNPN, CDR2 SVGIG, per germline (reference sequence). The V gene lost 2 bases and the J gene lost 4 bases, with 8 bases spanning the gap. The CDR3 loop spans 12 amino acids. CDR3 protein: CAWSQGPTEAFF. CDR3 sequence (DNA): TGTGCCTGGAGTCAAGGGCCCACTGAAGCTTTCTTT.

The chain has TRBV5-1 and TRBJ2-7; the D gene is possibly TRBD2 (6 bases). The CDR3 is made up of 16 amino acids. Between the trimmed V and J ends, which lost 2 bases and 7 bases, there was a span of 22 bases. Germline V lookup: CDR1 SGHRS, CDR2 YFSETQ. CDR3 coding DNA: TGCGCCAGCAGCTTTTCTGACCCGGGGACCGGGGGAGAGCAGTACTTC. Its translation: CASSFSDPGTGGEQYF.